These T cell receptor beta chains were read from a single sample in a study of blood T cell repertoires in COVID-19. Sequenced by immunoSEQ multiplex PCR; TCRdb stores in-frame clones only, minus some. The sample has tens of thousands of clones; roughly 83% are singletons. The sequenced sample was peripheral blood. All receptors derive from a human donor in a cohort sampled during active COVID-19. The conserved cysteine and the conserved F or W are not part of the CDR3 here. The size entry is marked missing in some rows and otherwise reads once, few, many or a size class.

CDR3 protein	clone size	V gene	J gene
ASSLPQGVNTEAF	-	TRBV5-1	TRBJ1-1
ASSLLTGYGNTEAF	-	TRBV27	TRBJ1-1
VSSHDREETQY	-	TRBV11-3	TRBJ2-5
ASADSRTGELF	-	TRBV19	TRBJ2-2
ASSEAGVYNSPLH	-	TRBV6-1	TRBJ1-6
ASSPGQGVDEQY	-	TRBV19	TRBJ2-7
ASSQDQAGVGETQY	-	TRBV3-1/TRBV3-2	TRBJ2-5
ASSLSGGDNTEAF	-	TRBV9	TRBJ1-1
ASSLASATGGLNEQF	-	TRBV7-2	TRBJ2-1
ASRAGLGTDTQY	-	TRBV5-1	TRBJ2-3
ASSLGLAYSTDTQY	-	TRBV28	TRBJ2-3
ASSLRGLNSPLH	-	TRBV5-6	TRBJ1-6
ASRPEWANTEAF	-	TRBV6-4	TRBJ1-1
ASRFLAGGGGEQY	-	TRBV7-9	TRBJ2-7
ASAVRETQY	-	TRBV2	TRBJ2-5
ASSPGLNLPYEQY	-	TRBV5-4	TRBJ2-7
ASSQGLTGRYGYT	-	TRBV3-1/TRBV3-2	TRBJ1-2
SVEPDSDNYGYT	-	TRBV29-1	TRBJ1-2
ASLWTENTEAF	-	TRBV6-5	TRBJ1-1
ASSSWDRADEQY	-	TRBV2	TRBJ2-7
ASSTGTGGLYGYT	-	TRBV6-4	TRBJ1-2
ASRPGHVNSPLH	-	TRBV6-4	TRBJ1-6
ASSSGNRANQETQY	-	TRBV5-4	TRBJ2-5
ASSLAVAGYTDTQY	-	TRBV5-4	TRBJ2-3
ASSVGGGVVYEQF	-	TRBV9	TRBJ2-1
ASSERGQNTGELF	few	TRBV6-1	TRBJ2-2
AISESRSNEKLF	-	TRBV10-3	TRBJ1-4
ASSLGLVSTDTQY	-	TRBV11-1	TRBJ2-3
ASSLTFGLAGATGELF	-	TRBV11-2	TRBJ2-2
ASSVGAGGIGYT	-	TRBV9	TRBJ1-2
ASSLEGQGADTQY	-	TRBV5-1	TRBJ2-3
ASSIVRFNYGYT	-	TRBV19	TRBJ1-2
AWAGGDTQY	few	TRBV30	TRBJ2-3
ASSSSGRREAF	once	TRBV19	TRBJ1-1
ASSHTSYEQY	-	TRBV3-1/TRBV3-2	TRBJ2-7
ASSLNDRASTAF	-	TRBV3-1/TRBV3-2	TRBJ1-1
AWSVQQARYQPQH	-	TRBV30	TRBJ1-5
ATSRERDSNTIY	-	TRBV15	TRBJ1-3
ASSLVDGNTDTQY	-	TRBV5-1	TRBJ2-3
ASTYRQGLEAF	few	TRBV5-1	TRBJ1-1
ASSPRPGDRADEKLF	-	TRBV19	TRBJ1-4
ASSESTGAGGEQY	-	TRBV10-1	TRBJ2-7
ASSIRLAGGGYNEQF	once	TRBV19	TRBJ2-1
ASSFSGGGDEKLF	-	TRBV27	TRBJ1-4
ASTEPGLVLNTGELF	once	TRBV6-1	TRBJ2-2
ATQLVHTGGTDTQY	-	TRBV27	TRBJ2-3